The present T cell receptor beta chain was sequenced within a study of neurological immune-mediated disorders. This clonotype was detected ten times or more. Its antigen is still unknown. Germline lookup yields CDR1 SGHTA and CDR2 FQGNSA. The CDR3 spans 17 residues. Between the trimmed V and J ends, which lost 4 bases and 1 base, there was a span of 19 bases. The cDNA was generated by 5'RACE with 10-nucleotide random UMIs. One entry per CDR3 protein results from TCRdb running MiXCR on the 5' RACE reads. There are around 46,000 distinct CDR3 sequences in the sample; 1.5% to 2% occur only once, and 2% to 2.5% lies in the top ten. Regarding the study as a whole: Because no CDR3 amino acid sequences were shared across subjects by expanded clones, private repertoires were suggested in all groups. The authors found no clinical or MRI feature associated with the multiple sclerosis repertoire cluster. Phylogenetically, 18 of 34 multiple sclerosis patients' repertoires fell into one related-CDR3 cluster, a possible signature.

The clonotype comes from a woman aged 40-49 years with multiple sclerosis. V and J are TRBV7-2 and TRBJ1-1; a weak D match, TRBD1 (5 bases). The sequenced sample was PBMCs. In nucleotides, the CDR3 is TGTGCCAGCAGCTCCCGGAGTGTGGGACGAGGGAACACTGAAGCTTTCTTT. It translates to CASSSRSVGRGNTEAFF.